This T cell receptor (beta chain) was sequenced in a study of cytomegalovirus exposure and HLA in healthy donors. Libraries were prepared by immunoSEQ multiplex PCR; TCRdb keeps only in-frame clonotypes and omits some of them. Counted here are 150,000 to 200,000 clones, 70% to 90% occurring once; the ten biggest clones make up 5.7%. This CDR3 has 15 amino acids. Germline loops: CDR1 MDHEN, CDR2 SYDVKM. V was clipped by 3 bases and J by 7 bases, with 18 bases between them. The gene calls are TRBV28 and TRBJ1-2; perhaps TRBD1 as D (5 bases). The TCR was taken from a woman in her thirties in good health and CMV-seronegative. The specimen sequenced was PBMCs. CDR3 sequence (DNA): TGTGCCAGCAGTTTCCCTGGGACCTTTAGGCGTGGCTACACCTTC. It yields the protein CASSFPGTFRRGYTF.